This record covers a single T cell receptor beta chain. This record comes from a study of shared clonotypes between healthy human individuals. The repertoire was sequenced with immunoSEQ multiplex PCR; TCRdb's copy has only in-frame clones and lacks some. The sample lists over 2 million clones; 85% to 95% were seen once. Germline values: CDR1 GTSNPN, CDR2 SVGIG (reference sequence). The V end was cut by 2 bases, the J end by 1 base, with 15 bases between. The CDR3 contains 17 residues. V and J are TRBV30 and TRBJ2-6; TRBD1 is a possible D gene (5 bases). Specimen: naive CD4+ T cells from PBMCs. Regarding subset: CD45RA+ positively selected. The receptor was isolated from a man aged 18 to 29 in good health. Some clones in this sample may be carry-over from other donors' samples. CDR3 in amino acids: CAWSQLRVWSGANVLTF. The CDR3 DNA reads as TGTGCCTGGAGTCAACTCAGGGTTTGGTCTGGGGCCAACGTCCTGACTTTC.